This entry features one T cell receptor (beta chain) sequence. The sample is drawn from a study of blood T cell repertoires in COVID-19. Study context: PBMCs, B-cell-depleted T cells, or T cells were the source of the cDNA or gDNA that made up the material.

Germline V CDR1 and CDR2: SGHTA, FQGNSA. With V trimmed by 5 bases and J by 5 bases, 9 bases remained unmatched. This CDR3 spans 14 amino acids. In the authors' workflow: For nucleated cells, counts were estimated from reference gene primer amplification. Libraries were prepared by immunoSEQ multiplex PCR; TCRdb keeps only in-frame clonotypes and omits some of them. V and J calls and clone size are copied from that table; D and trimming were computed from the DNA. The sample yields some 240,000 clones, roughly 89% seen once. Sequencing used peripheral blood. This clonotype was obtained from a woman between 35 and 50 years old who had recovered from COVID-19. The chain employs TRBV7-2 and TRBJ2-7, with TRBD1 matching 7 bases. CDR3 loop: CASSNGQVSNEQYF. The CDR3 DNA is TGTGCCAGCAGCAATGGACAGGTGTCCAACGAGCAGTACTTC. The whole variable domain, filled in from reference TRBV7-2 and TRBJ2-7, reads GAGVSQSPSNKVTEKGKDVELRCDPISGHTALYWYRQSLGQGLEFLIYFQGNSAPDKSGLPSDRFSAERTGGSVSTLTIQRTQQEDSAVYLCASSNGQVSNEQYFGPGTRLTVT.